This entry concerns a single TCR beta chain. TCRdb used MiXCR to reprocess the RT-PCR reads, holding one entry per CDR3 protein. The table includes about 680,000 distinct CDR3 sequences, 13% to 15% detected once. The source of this sequence is a female donor in good health, serving as a healthy control. Sequenced sample: memory CD4+ T cells from blood.

CDR3 loop: CASSPPGLAVTDTQYF. In DNA form, the CDR3 reads TGTGCCAGCTCACCACCGGGACTAGCGGTTACAGATACGCAGTATTTT. The V gene is TRBV18, the J gene TRBJ2-3; 11 bases fit TRBD2. Germline V gene data show CDR1 as KGHSH and CDR2 as LQKENI. The CDR3 has 16 residues. The trim removed 0 bases at V and 3 bases at J, leaving 2 bases unmatched.